What follows are 13 T cell receptor beta chains derived from one specimen sequenced in a study of naive and memory T cell subsets. Treatment defined: skin biopsy from PPD injection site in Mantoux-positive individual. The library had UMIs added by 3' ligation of an oligonucleotide to TCR cDNA. Ligated cDNA underwent four rounds of PCR with nested alpha and beta constant region primers and SP2. TCRdb re-analysed the UMI-ligation and nested PCR reads in MiXCR, keeping a single row per CDR3 protein. The sample gives 35,000 to 40,000 distinct CDR3 sequences, approximately 10% of which show up once; around 4.2% is in the top ten. The sample here was skin, taken from a tuberculin skin test site. The receptors here all came from an adult in good health.

This clonotype was detected many times. The rearrangement uses TRBV30 and TRBJ2-5, with D tentatively TRBD1 or TRBD2 (6 bases each). With 4 bases removed from V and 7 bases from J, the gap between germline ends came to 22 bases. The CDR3 is 15 amino acids. CDR1 and CDR2 from the germline V gene are GTSNPN and SVGIG (reference sequence). CDR3 DNA: TGTGCCTGGAATCCGGGGGCCTCCACTAGTGGGACCCAGTACTTC. Its protein is CAWNPGASTSGTQYF.

V is TRBV10-3 and J is TRBJ2-6; D remains unclear. This CDR3 contains 14 residues. Trimming took 4 bases from V and 4 from J, leaving 8 bases between them. Germline assignment: CDR1 ENHRY and CDR2 SYGVKD. The CDR3 protein is CAISGSPGANVLTF. CDR3 DNA: TGTGCCATCAGTGGGAGCCCCGGGGCCAACGTCCTGACTTTC.

For this clonotype: A read error may be the cause here, since a much bigger clone is one base away. The rearrangement uses TRBV6-1 and TRBJ1-5; no reliable D call. The germline gives CDR1 MNHNS, CDR2 SASEGT. The CDR3 is made up of 14 amino acids. Trimming stripped 6 bases from V and 0 bases from J, with 9 bases between. CDR3 amino acids: CASRSDGSNQPQHF. The CDR3 DNA is TGTGCCAGCAGATCAGACGGTAGCAATCAGCCCCAGCATTTT.

In its sample, this clonotype was seen a few times. The CDR3: CASSFDWGRGSYEQYF. The CDR3 region has the DNA TGTGCCAGCAGTTTCGATTGGGGTAGGGGGTCCTACGAGCAGTACTTC. This sequence joins TRBV12-3 or TRBV12-4 and TRBJ2-7; D perhaps matches TRBD1 (6 bases). Between the trimmed V and J ends, which lost 3 bases and 1 base, there was a span of 16 bases. CDR3 length: 16 amino acids.

This clonotype was picked up many times. The rearrangement joins TRBV28 to TRBJ2-1, with D possibly being TRBD1 (6 bases). Germline CDR1 is MDHEN and CDR2 is SYDVKM. The V gene lost 2 bases and the J gene lost 5 bases, with 10 bases spanning the gap. This CDR3 is 14 amino acids long. The CDR3 is CASSLIRTDNEQFF. The CDR3 DNA follows: TGTGCCAGCAGTTTAATTAGGACAGACAATGAGCAGTTCTTC.

The chain joins TRBV6-2 or TRBV6-3 to TRBJ2-1; 11 bases agree with TRBD2. This CDR3 comprises 15 residues. The germline V gene encodes CDR1 MNHEY and CDR2 SVGEGT. After removal of 4 bases from V and 4 bases from J, the junction contained 3 bases not matched to a gene. CDR3 sequence (DNA): TGTGCCAGCAGTTTGACTAGCGGGAAATACAATGAGCAGTTCTTC. The encoded protein is CASSLTSGKYNEQFF.

By sample fraction, this clonotype is medium-sized. The rearrangement joins TRBV6-4 to TRBJ2-3; 11 positions agree with TRBD2. Germline values: CDR1 MRHNA, CDR2 SNTAGT. This CDR3 has 15 residues. Losses at the gene ends were 4 bases for V and 2 bases for J; bases not matched to a gene: 2. CDR3 residues: CASSGSGGATDTQYF. The CDR3 DNA sequence: TGTGCCAGCAGTGGTAGCGGGGGGGCCACAGATACGCAGTATTTT.

This sequence joins TRBV7-3 and TRBJ1-6; a weak D match, TRBD1 (6 bases). Germline V gene lookup returns CDR1 SGHTA and CDR2 FQGTGA. V lost 1 base and J 9 bases, leaving 16 bases between the germline ends. The CDR3 totals 16 residues. CDR3 DNA sequence: TGTGCCAGCAGCTTAAATCAGGGGTTTGCGGTTTCACCCCTCCACTTT. Translation: CASSLNQGFAVSPLHF.

This clonotype was observed a handful of times. The chain couples TRBV12-3 or TRBV12-4 to TRBJ2-1; D is ambiguous. V lost 5 bases, J lost 0 bases, and 11 bases lay in between. The CDR3 runs 15 residues. The CDR3 bases are TGTGCCAGCAGTCTTAGCAGACGCTCCTACAATGAGCAGTTCTTC. It codes for CASSLSRRSYNEQFF.

This clonotype was recorded a few times. This chain uses TRBV6-2 or TRBV6-3 with TRBJ1-5, with D unresolved. V lost 5 bases to trimming and J lost 4 bases, with 12 bases between them. The germline V gene encodes CDR1 MNHEY and CDR2 SVGEGT. The CDR3 runs to 14 residues. CDR3 bases: TGTGCCAGCAGTCCGGACGGGGATAATCAGCCCCAGCATTTT. Its protein product is CASSPDGDNQPQHF.

This clonotype has only a few counts. The chain employs TRBV27 and TRBJ2-7; D perhaps matches TRBD2 (5 bases). The CDR3 spans 13 residues. Germline V gene sequence: CDR1 MNHEY, CDR2 SMNVEV (reference sequence). V was pared by 8 bases and J by 4 bases, with 15 bases between. For the CDR3, the DNA is TGTGCCAGCTCGGACGCGGGCTGGTACGAGCAGTACTTC. Encoded protein: CASSDAGWYEQYF.

This clonotype has a handful of counts. V and J are TRBV2 and TRBJ1-5; 8 bases are shared with TRBD1. Germline lookup yields CDR1 SNHLY and CDR2 FYNNEI. The CDR3 covers 15 residues. J was trimmed by 4 bases and V by 6 bases; bases with no gene match: 8. CDR3 coding DNA: TGTGCCAGCAGGGAGACAGGGGTCGGGAATCAGCCCCAGCATTTT. Its protein product is CASRETGVGNQPQHF.

In this sample, this clonotype is medium-sized (0.01 to 0.1%). V gene TRBV7-9 combines with J gene TRBJ2-7, with TRBD1 matching 10 bases. V dropped 3 bases and J dropped 5; count of bases not matched to a gene: 4. The V gene's germline CDR1 is SEHNR and CDR2 FQNEAQ (reference sequence). This CDR3 region has 14 residues. CDR3 in amino acids: CASSFAGTGDEQYF. The DNA of the CDR3 is TGTGCCAGCAGCTTCGCCGGGACAGGGGACGAGCAGTACTTC.